What follows describes a single T cell receptor (beta chain). The antigen is unknown. These data belong to a study of CD8 T cells in ankylosing spondylitis. The CDR3 extends over 15 amino acids. V was cut by 3 bases and J by 2 bases, with 11 bases left in between. Germline V gives CDR1 LGHDT, CDR2 YNNKEL (reference sequence). Study conclusions and caveats: Clones linked to disease were reported to show significant enrichment in matched ankylosing spondylitis synovial fluid. The study identified a TCR beta motif of fewer than 10 highly homologous variants that appeared characteristic of ankylosing spondylitis blood.

TCRdb called the 5' RACE reads again in MiXCR, with one record for every CDR3 protein. This sample carries about 750,000 distinct CDR3 sequences, 15% to 20% of them seen once, and the ten largest clones take over 15%. The sequencing input was blood, either unsorted or a sorted T cell fraction (not recorded which). The chain employs TRBV3-1 and TRBJ2-1, with a tentative D call TRBD2 (5 bases). This receptor was identified in a male donor with ankylosing spondylitis. The CDR3 here is CASSHSSFTYNEQFF. The CDR3 DNA reads as TGTGCCAGCAGCCACTCTAGCTTTACCTACAATGAGCAGTTCTTC.